This T cell receptor beta chain was sequenced during a study of cytomegalovirus exposure and HLA in healthy donors (dated by TCRdb to 2015 to 2018). At the level of the whole study: According to a later analysis, one platform produced both the roughly 110 validation repertoires and the 666 repertoires of the first cohort. The study aimed to test whether signatures of past pathogen exposure could be identified by cataloging public T cell receptors. In addition to the first cohort of 666 subjects, a separate validation cohort of under 150 different subjects was used. High-throughput TCR immunosequencing, statistical association of individual TCRs with disease status, and machine learning were combined to predict cytomegalovirus infection status. Beyond this particular receptor, the publication reports: The authors suggested that the approach could potentially be generalized to other disease states and immunological phenotypes. In the study, around 150 TCR beta chains were listed as associated with cytomegalovirus. In vitro tests confirmed that three of the cytomegalovirus-associated TCR beta chains recognize cytomegalovirus antigens. Across donors, most TCR sequences were observed very rarely, whereas some public TCRs were present in many individuals. A later analysis lacked HLA typing for the validation cohort, so it scored co-occurrence in that cohort across all 120 repertoires. Cytomegalovirus status was reported to be diagnosed by the classifier with high specificity and sensitivity in both the original and validation cohorts. In a later analysis, TCRs clustered in the first cohort were found to also tend to co-occur in the roughly 130 validation repertoires, with about 93% of cluster scores above 0.

This clone was recorded once. Its specific antigen is unknown. Base qualities are not provided; no much larger clone lies one nucleotide away. Library creation used the immunoSEQ multiplex PCR assay. The authors processed their data as follows. A statistical classification framework was developed to diagnose cytomegalovirus status using the catalog of TCR beta chain sequences. The source is immuneACCESS, and TCRdb retained only in-frame sequences with V and J called. Part of the clones is not carried over; for the studies checked, unresolved V genes explain less than half of this, and the remainder is unexplained. From that table come the V and J calls and clone size; the DNA was used to work out D and trimming. The sample data list approximately 160,000 clones, and 75% to 90% of these were observed just once. The ten largest clones take up 2% to 2.5% of the sample. The donors were included in the validation cohort of approximately 130 subjects, a group kept apart from the roughly 690-subject first cohort.

The CDR3 starts with the cysteine, ends with the phenylalanine, and has 16 residues. The CDR3 DNA has 48 bases and is translated from base 1. From a lookup of the germline V gene, CDR1 and CDR2 are SGHTA and FQGTGA. V loses 5 bases at its end and J loses 3 bases; junction bases beyond the gene matches: 6. The sequence joins TRBV7-3 to TRBJ2-1, with 11 central nucleotides matching TRBD1. Source material: PBMCs. The sequence derives from a woman aged 18-29 years in good health and CMV-seronegative. The sequenced DNA is TGTGCCAGCAGCCCATCCGGGACAGGGGGCTACAATGAGCAGTTCTTC. Translation gives CASSPSGTGGYNEQFF.